This is a list of T cell receptor beta chains from one sample in a study of response to subunit inactivated influenza vaccine. TCRdb fed the RT-PCR reads into MiXCR, producing one record per CDR3 protein. Of fewer than 350,000 distinct CDR3 sequences listed, 21% were seen once; the top ten hold roughly 10%. Sequenced here: PBMCs from blood, sampled approximately 22 months after vaccination. The receptor set was obtained from a man aged 50 to 69 who received an inactivated influenza vaccine. CDR3s include the opening cysteine and the closing phenylalanine or tryptophan. The order of the fields is clone size, D gene, V gene, J gene, CDR3 protein, CDR3 DNA. D genes are given only for firm matches. Clone size is shown for a subset of rows, as once, few, many or a class of expanded clone.

>few|TRBD2|TRBV15|TRBJ2-2
CATSRDSLAGDTGELFF
TGTGCCACCAGCAGAGATAGTCTAGCGGGAGACACCGGGGAGCTGTTTTTT
>-|-|TRBV6-2/TRBV6-3|TRBJ2-7
CASIRDAGTYEQYF
TGTGCCAGCATAAGGGACGCGGGGACCTACGAGCAGTACTTC
>-|TRBD2|TRBV5-1|TRBJ2-5
CVSSSWGLAGEETQYF
TGCGTCAGCAGCTCCTGGGGTCTAGCGGGAGAAGAGACCCAGTACTTC
>few|-|TRBV27|TRBJ1-2
CASRPTGFNYGYTF
TGTGCCAGCAGACCGACAGGTTTTAACTATGGCTACACCTTC
>few|TRBD1|TRBV7-2|TRBJ1-3
CASSPRQGPGNTIYF
TGTGCCAGCAGCCCCCGACAGGGGCCCGGAAACACCATATATTTT
>few|-|TRBV12-3/TRBV12-4|TRBJ1-1
CASSIGVTMYYAFF
TGTGCCAGCAGTATCGGTGTGACAATGTATTATGCTTTCTTT
>few|TRBD1|TRBV7-2|TRBJ1-5
CASSHGTGWQPQHF
TGTGCCAGCAGCCATGGGACAGGTTGGCAGCCCCAGCATTTT
>-|-|TRBV20-1|TRBJ1-2
CSARDVLNYGYTF
TGCAGTGCTAGAGATGTCCTAAACTATGGCTACACCTTC
>many|TRBD1|TRBV7-2|TRBJ2-1
CASSRRQGTTEQFF
TGTGCCAGCAGCCGTAGACAGGGTACTACTGAGCAGTTCTTC
>many|TRBD1|TRBV7-8|TRBJ1-5
CASSSDRGAQPQHF
TGTGCCAGCAGCTCGGACAGGGGAGCGCAGCCCCAGCATTTT
>many|TRBD1|TRBV28|TRBJ1-1
CASRTQGWVMNTEAFF
TGTGCCAGCAGGACACAGGGGTGGGTGATGAACACTGAAGCTTTCTTT
>few|-|TRBV20-1|TRBJ2-3
CSASGGPSGGADTQYF
TGCAGTGCTAGCGGGGGGCCCTCGGGAGGCGCAGATACGCAGTATTTT
>few|TRBD1|TRBV5-1|TRBJ1-2
CASSQGEYYGYTF
TGCGCCAGCAGCCAGGGGGAGTACTATGGCTACACCTTC
>-|-|TRBV11-2|TRBJ1-6
CASSLEGRARSPLHF
TGTGCCAGCAGCTTAGAAGGCCGGGCACGGTCACCCCTCCACTTT
>once|TRBD1|TRBV6-2/TRBV6-3|TRBJ1-2
CASSSPGQAAYGYTF
TGTGCCAGCAGTTCTCCGGGACAGGCGGCTTATGGCTACACCTTC
>many|-|TRBV18|TRBJ2-7
CASSMDLSYEQYF
TGTGCCAGCTCAATGGACCTCTCCTACGAGCAGTACTTC
>few|TRBD2|TRBV7-2|TRBJ2-7
CASSLRREDYEQYF
TGTGCCAGCAGCTTGAGGCGGGAGGACTACGAGCAGTACTTC
>-|TRBD1|TRBV3-1|TRBJ1-2
CASSETGDNYGYTF
TGTGCCAGCAGCGAAACAGGGGACAACTATGGCTACACCTTC
>many|-|TRBV4-3|TRBJ1-2
CASSPTRANYGYTF
TGCGCCAGCAGCCCGACCCGAGCTAACTATGGCTACACCTTC
>few|-|TRBV20-1|TRBJ1-6
CSASSRPYNSPLHF
TGCAGTGCTAGCAGCAGGCCGTATAATTCACCCCTCCACTTT
>-|-|TRBV19|TRBJ2-7
CASSPMGGRDYEQYF
TGTGCCAGTAGCCCCATGGGGGGTAGAGACTACGAGCAGTACTTC
>-|TRBD1|TRBV10-3|TRBJ1-2
CATGTGWRGMGGYTF
TGTGCCACCGGGACAGGGTGGCGCGGAATGGGTGGCTACACCTTC